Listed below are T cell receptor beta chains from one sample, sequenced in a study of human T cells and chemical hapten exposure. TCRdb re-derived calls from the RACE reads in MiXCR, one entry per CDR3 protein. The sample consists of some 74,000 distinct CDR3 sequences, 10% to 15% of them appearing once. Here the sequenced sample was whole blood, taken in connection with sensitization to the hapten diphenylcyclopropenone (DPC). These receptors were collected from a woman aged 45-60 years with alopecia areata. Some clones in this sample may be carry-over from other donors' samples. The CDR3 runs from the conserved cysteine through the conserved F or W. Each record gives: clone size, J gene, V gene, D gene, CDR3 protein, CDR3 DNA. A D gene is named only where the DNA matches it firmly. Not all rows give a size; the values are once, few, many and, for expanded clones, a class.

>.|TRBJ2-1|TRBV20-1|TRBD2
CSASTSGSYNEQFF
TGCAGTGCTTCCACTAGCGGCTCCTACAATGAGCAGTTCTTC
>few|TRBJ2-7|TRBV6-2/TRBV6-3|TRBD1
CASSHYGTGRYEQYF
TGTGCCAGCAGTCACTACGGGACAGGGCGCTACGAGCAGTACTTC
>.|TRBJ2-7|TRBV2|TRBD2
CASSDPSGRFAAPVEQYF
TGTGCCAGCAGTGATCCTAGCGGGAGGTTCGCCGCGCCTGTCGAGCAGTACTTC
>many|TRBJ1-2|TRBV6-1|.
CASSEVGGFYYGYTF
TGTGCCAGCAGTGAAGTGGGGGGATTCTACTATGGCTACACCTTC
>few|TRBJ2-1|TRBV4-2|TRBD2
CASSHDRTSGFHEQFF
TGTGCCAGCAGCCACGATAGGACTAGCGGGTTCCATGAGCAGTTCTTC
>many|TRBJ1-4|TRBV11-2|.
CASSFGGEKLFF
TGTGCCAGCAGCTTCGGAGGTGAAAAACTGTTTTTT
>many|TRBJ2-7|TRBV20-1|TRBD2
CSAATSGSPTDSYEQYF
TGCAGTGCTGCGACTAGCGGGTCACCTACCGACAGCTACGAGCAGTACTTC
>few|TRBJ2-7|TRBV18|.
CASSSTAREQYF
TGTGCCAGCTCATCGACTGCCCGCGAGCAGTACTTC
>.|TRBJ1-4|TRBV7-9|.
CASRDGRSSGELFF
TGTGCCAGCAGGGATGGACGAAGCAGTGGTGAACTGTTTTTT
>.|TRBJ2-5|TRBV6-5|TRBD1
CASSPRQGVMKTQYF
TGTGCCAGCAGTCCCCGACAGGGAGTTATGAAGACCCAGTACTTC
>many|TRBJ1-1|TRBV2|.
CASSEAGTGREGFF
TGTGCCAGCAGTGAAGCTGGTACAGGGAGGGAAGGTTTCTTT
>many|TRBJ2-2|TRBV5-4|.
CASSWSANTGELFF
TGTGCCAGCAGCTGGAGTGCGAACACCGGGGAGCTGTTTTTT
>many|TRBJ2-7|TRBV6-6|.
CASSSLRGEQYF
TGTGCCAGCAGTTCGCTCAGGGGCGAGCAGTACTTC
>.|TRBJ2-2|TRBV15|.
CATSRSLAPNTGELFF
TGTGCCACCAGCAGGTCGCTAGCGCCTAACACCGGGGAGCTGTTTTTT
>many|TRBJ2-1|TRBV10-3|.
CAISELSPGYNEQFF
TGTGCCATCAGTGAGTTAAGTCCGGGATACAATGAGCAGTTCTTC
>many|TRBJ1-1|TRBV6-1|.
CASSEGDYAEAFF
TGTGCCAGCAGTGAAGGCGATTACGCTGAAGCTTTCTTT
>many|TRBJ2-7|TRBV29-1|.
CSVQVTGATYEQYF
TGCAGCGTTCAAGTTACGGGAGCGACATACGAGCAGTACTTC
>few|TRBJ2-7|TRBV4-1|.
CASSPSVSYEQYF
TGCGCCAGCAGCCCAAGCGTCAGCTACGAGCAGTACTTC
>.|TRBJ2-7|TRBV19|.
CASRTGTASSYEQYF
TGTGCCAGTAGGACCGGGACTGCGAGCTCCTACGAGCAGTACTTC
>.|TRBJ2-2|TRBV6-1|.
CASTKALNTGELFF
TGTGCCAGCACCAAGGCCTTGAACACCGGGGAGCTGTTTTTT
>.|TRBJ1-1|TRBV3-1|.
CASSQDGGATARAFF
TGTGCCAGCAGCCAAGACGGGGGTGCCACAGCCAGAGCTTTCTTT
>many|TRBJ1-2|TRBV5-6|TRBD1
CASRVLDRIDRVHGYTF
TGTGCCAGCAGGGTTCTCGATCGTATCGACAGGGTACATGGCTACACCTTC
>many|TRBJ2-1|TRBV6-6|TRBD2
CASSSNSERGAFNEQFF
TGTGCCAGCAGTTCCAACTCCGAGCGGGGGGCCTTCAATGAGCAGTTCTTC
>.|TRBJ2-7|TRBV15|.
CATSRDGAMGAYEQYF
TGTGCCACCAGCAGAGATGGAGCTATGGGAGCGTACGAGCAGTACTTC
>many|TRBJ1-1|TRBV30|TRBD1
CACDRVETEAFF
TGTGCCTGTGACAGGGTGGAAACTGAAGCTTTCTTT
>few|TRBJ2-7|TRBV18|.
CASSRLEASYEQYF
TGTGCCAGCTCACGGCTCGAAGCCTCCTACGAGCAGTACTTC
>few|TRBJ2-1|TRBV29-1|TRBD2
CSAHSGNDNEQFF
TGCAGCGCCCATAGCGGGAACGACAATGAGCAGTTCTTC
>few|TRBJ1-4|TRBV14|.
CASSKLTETNEKLFF
TGTGCCAGCAGCAAACTCACAGAGACGAATGAAAAACTGTTTTTT
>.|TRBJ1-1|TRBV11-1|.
CASSLVESSAEAFF
TGTGCCAGCAGCTTAGTTGAGTCGTCAGCTGAAGCTTTCTTT
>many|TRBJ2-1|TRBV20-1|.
CSASTSPYNEQFF
TGCAGTGCTAGCACTAGCCCATACAATGAGCAGTTCTTC
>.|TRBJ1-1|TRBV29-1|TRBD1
CSAGQGALLKAFF
TGCAGCGCCGGACAGGGAGCATTGCTAAAAGCTTTCTTT
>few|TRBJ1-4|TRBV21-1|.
CASSKADRPNEKLFF
TGTGCCAGCAGCAAAGCTGACAGACCAAATGAAAAACTGTTTTTT
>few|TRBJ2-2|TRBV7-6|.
CASSSVGRRNPGELFF
TGTGCCAGCAGCTCCGTTGGCCGCAGGAACCCCGGGGAGCTGTTTTTT
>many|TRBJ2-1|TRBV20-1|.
CSARDPTGRSYNEQFF
TGCAGTGCTAGAGATCCAACGGGCCGTTCCTACAATGAGCAGTTCTTC
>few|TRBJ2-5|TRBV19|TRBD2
CASSIRRTSGGIETQYF
TGTGCCAGTAGTATAAGGAGGACTAGCGGGGGTATAGAGACCCAGTACTTC
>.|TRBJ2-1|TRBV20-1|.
CSARSGAFYEQFF
TGCAGTGCTCGCAGTGGGGCGTTCTATGAGCAGTTCTTC
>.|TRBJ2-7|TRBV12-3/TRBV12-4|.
CASSYNLDITYEQYF
TGTGCCAGCAGCTACAATCTAGACATCACCTACGAGCAGTACTTC
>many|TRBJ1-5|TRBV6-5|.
CASREGSNQPQHF
TGTGCCAGCAGGGAGGGAAGCAATCAGCCCCAGCATTTT
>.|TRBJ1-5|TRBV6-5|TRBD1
CASSEDRGGQPQHF
TGTGCCAGCAGCGAAGACAGGGGGGGTCAGCCCCAGCATTTT
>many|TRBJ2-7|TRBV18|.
CASSLGEEREQYF
TGTGCCAGCTCACTGGGGGAGGAACGCGAGCAGTACTTC
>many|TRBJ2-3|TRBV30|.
CAWSSRPGDTQYF
TGTGCCTGGAGTAGTCGGCCCGGAGATACGCAGTATTTT
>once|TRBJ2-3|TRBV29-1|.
CSADGVGNTDTQYF
TGCAGCGCCGACGGGGTGGGGAATACAGATACGCAGTATTTT
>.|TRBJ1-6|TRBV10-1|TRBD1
CASSIGQGGRSPLHF
TGCGCCAGCAGTATAGGACAGGGTGGTCGGTCACCCCTCCACTTT
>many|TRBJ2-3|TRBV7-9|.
CASSPMYDTQYF
TGTGCCAGCAGCCCAATGTATGATACGCAGTATTTT
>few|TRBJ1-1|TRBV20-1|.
CSANGVNTEAFF
TGCAGTGCTAATGGTGTGAACACTGAAGCTTTCTTT